A single sample is the source of the 29 T cell receptor beta chains below, sequenced in a study of tumor-infiltrating lymphocytes in glioblastoma multiforme. TCR beta libraries were built from RNA through three nested multiplex PCR rounds using modified ARM-PCR. TCRdb independently ran MiXCR on the multiplex PCR reads; one entry per CDR3 protein. The table shows fewer than 25,000 distinct CDR3 sequences, with roughly 68% occurring only once. Sequencing input: peripheral blood. Receptor source: a male donor with glioblastoma.

Comments on this clonotype: One base away lies a much larger clone, so this may be a sequencing read error. The V call is TRBV20-1, the J call TRBJ2-5; TRBD1 is a possible D gene (5 bases). Germline CDR1 DFQATT, CDR2 SNEGSKA (reference sequence). The CDR3 is made up of 13 amino acids. CDR3 region: CVLQGAKRETQYF. CDR3 nucleotide sequence: TGTGTCCTCCAGGGTGCAAAGAGAGAGACCCAGTACTTC.

The J gene is TRBJ2-1, the V gene TRBV10-3; 8 bases agree with TRBD1. With 7 bases clipped from V and 3 bases from J, the junction kept 14 bases outside the gene matches. The CDR3 is 17 amino acids. The germline V gene encodes CDR1 ENHRY and CDR2 SYGVKD. The CDR3 region is CAIIESSGTGIYNEQFF. The CDR3 DNA sequence: TGTGCCATCATTGAATCTTCCGGGACAGGTATCTACAATGAGCAGTTCTTC.

Note on this clonotype: Germline and junction disagree at one end, which may indicate a read error. The chain is built from TRBV11-2 and TRBJ2-7, with TRBD2 matching 7 bases. The CDR3 is 15 amino acids. Germline values: CDR1 SGHAT, CDR2 FQNNGV. The CDR3 here is CVSIPGLMIVYGQYF. The CDR3 DNA is TGTGTCAGCATCCCGGGACTAATGATTGTGTACGGGCAGTACTTC.

This chain joins TRBV20-1 and TRBJ1-1, with TRBD1 matching over 7 bases. The germline CDR1 and CDR2 sequences are DFQATT and SNEGSKA (reference sequence). This CDR3 is built from 13 residues. DNA of the CDR3: TGCTTTGCTAGTGAGGGGGCTAGGGCTGAAGCTTTCTTT. It encodes CFASEGARAEAFF.

This sequence joins TRBV11-2 and TRBJ1-1, with 8 bases fitting TRBD1. This CDR3 contains 19 residues. Losses at the gene ends were 5 bases for V and 12 bases for J; bases not matched to a gene: 29. Germline assignment: CDR1 SGHAT and CDR2 FQNNGV. The DNA of the CDR3 is TGTGCCAGCAGCCCAAGATCCAGGACAGGGATCAGGATGAACACTGAGACTTTCTTT. This sequence encodes CASSPRSRTGIRMNTETFF.

As concerns this clonotype: The junction differs from germline at one of its ends, possibly a read error. This chain links TRBV6-2 or TRBV6-3 with TRBJ2-7; D is ambiguous. The CDR3 is 16 residues long. Germline CDR1 reads MNHEY; CDR2 reads SVGEGT. This chain's CDR3 is CASNYSSPVAGYEQYF. The CDR3 nucleotides are TGTGCCAGCAATTACAGCTCCCCGGTTGCTGGCTACGAGCAGTACTTC.

In this sample, this clonotype turned up many times. The genes are TRBV4-1 and TRBJ2-1; weak D call: TRBD1 (6 bases). The germline V and J ends were trimmed by 1 base and 6 bases, with 16 bases remaining between them. The CDR3 consists of 16 residues. Germline lookup yields CDR1 MGHRA and CDR2 YSYEKL. The CDR3 spells CASSQVLADSGNEQFF. Here the CDR3 DNA reads TGCGCCAGCAGCCAAGTTTTGGCGGACAGTGGCAATGAGCAGTTCTTC.

This clonotype has ten or more counts. The gene calls are TRBV10-3 and TRBJ2-1, with D hard to call. This CDR3 region has 13 residues. Germline V lookup: CDR1 ENHRY, CDR2 SYGVKD. V was cut by 8 bases and J by 8 bases, with 16 bases left in between. CDR3 coding DNA: TGTGCCATCCGTGGGGATTTTAACGATGAGCAGTTCTTC. The encoded protein is CAIRGDFNDEQFF.

This chain links TRBV10-3 with TRBJ2-2; D is uncertain. CDR3 size: 12 residues. Trimming removed 2 bases from V and 3 bases from J, with 1 base in between. Germline values: CDR1 ENHRY, CDR2 SYGVKD. The CDR3 region has the DNA TGTGCCATCAGTGAGGACACCGGGGAGCTGTTTTTT. The encoded protein is CAISEDTGELFF.

On this clonotype itself: The missing conserved phenylalanine or tryptophan at the end of this CDR3 makes a read error likely. The DNA is left out, because the CDR3 cannot be placed on it with certainty; the CDR3 is given as TCRdb lists it. The V gene is TRBV6-1, the J gene TRBJ2-1; the table names TRBD2, a call not compared with the DNA. CDR1 MNHNS and CDR2 SASEGT come from the germline V gene. The CDR3 is 14 amino acids in total, end residues counted. CDR3 in amino acids: CASSELAGSNEKFL.

CDR3 protein: CASSNRDSQPQHF. The CDR3 DNA reads TGTGCCAGTAGTAACCGGGACAGCCAACCCCAGCATTTT. The gene calls are TRBV19 and TRBJ1-5; 7 nucleotides agree with TRBD1. Germline V gene data show CDR1 as LNHDA and CDR2 as SQIVND (reference sequence). This CDR3 spans 13 amino acids. V was pared by 4 bases and J by 10 bases, with 7 bases of the junction left unmatched.

This clonotype was found once. One end of the junction varies from germline; a read error may be responsible. The V call is TRBV11-1, the J call TRBJ2-7; D not certain. Germline CDR1 and CDR2: SGHAT and FQDESV (reference sequence). The CDR3 contains 14 residues. DNA for the CDR3: TGTGCCATCAGCCCCCCCATGTTTAACTACGAGCGGTACTTC. This encodes CAISPPMFNYERYF.

With respect to this clonotype: At one end the junction does not follow the germline gene, possibly because of a read error. This chain joins TRBV11-2 and TRBJ2-5; TRBD2 matches 10 bases. This CDR3 region has 16 residues. CDR1 SGHAT and CDR2 FQNNGV come from the germline V gene. The CDR3 protein is CASSHTSSGSKEAQHF. Written as DNA, the CDR3 is TGTGCCAGCAGCCATACCTCTAGCGGGAGTAAAGAGGCCCAGCACTTC.

The CDR3 sequence: CSARAKDGRNQPQHF. CDR3 nucleotide sequence: TGCAGTGCTAGAGCGAAGGACGGCCGCAATCAGCCCCAGCATTTT. V usage is TRBV20-1 and J usage is TRBJ1-5; no reliable D call. The CDR3 is 15 residues long. Deletions cut 1 base from V and 2 bases from J, with 12 bases between. CDR1 and CDR2 from the germline V gene are DFQATT and SNEGSKA (reference sequence).

This clonotype was counted only a few times. V usage is TRBV20-1 and J usage is TRBJ2-3; no clear D. V was trimmed by 1 base and J by 6 bases, leaving 17 bases between them. The V gene's germline CDR1 is DFQATT and CDR2 SNEGSKA (reference sequence). The CDR3 is made up of 15 amino acids. The CDR3 nucleotides are TGCAGTGCTAGAGCCTACGTCGGCTTGGGGGATACGCAGTATTTT. It encodes CSARAYVGLGDTQYF.

Of note for this clonotype: The missing conserved phenylalanine or tryptophan at the end of this CDR3 makes a read error likely. The rearrangement links TRBV6-1 to TRBJ2-5; possibly TRBD2 for D (5 bases). This CDR3 has 13 amino acids. Germline V gene lookup returns CDR1 MNHNS and CDR2 SASEGT. V was trimmed by 5 bases and J by 7 bases, leaving 14 bases between them. The CDR3 nucleotides are TGTGCCAGCAGTATAGCGAATAGAGTGACCCAGTACGTC. It is translated as CASSIANRVTQYV.

In the case of this clonotype: Sequence at one end of the junction differs from germline and may be a read error. The rearrangement links TRBV10-2 to TRBJ2-1; D could derive from TRBD1 or TRBD2 (5 bases each). The CDR3 has 11 amino acids. Per the germline V gene, CDR1 is WSHSY and CDR2 is SAAADI. For the CDR3, the DNA is TGCGCCAGCCGTGAGGGGTACGAGCAGTTCTTC. Residues: CASREGYEQFF.

At least ten counts were recorded for this clonotype. The V call is TRBV29-1, the J call TRBJ2-3; D is perhaps TRBD2 (5 bases). The CDR3 runs to 15 residues. With 6 bases removed from V and 0 bases from J, the gap between germline ends came to 16 bases. Looked up from germline, CDR1 is SQVTM and CDR2 is ANQGSEA. This chain's CDR3 is CSVAKGLLSTDTQYF. The CDR3, as DNA: TGCAGCGTGGCGAAAGGACTCCTAAGCACAGATACGCAGTATTTT.

The genes are TRBV11-2 and TRBJ1-5, with 7 bases aligning to TRBD1. Germline CDR1 reads SGHAT; CDR2 reads FQNNGV. V dropped 3 bases and J dropped 3; count of bases not matched to a gene: 5. The CDR3 runs 15 residues. The CDR3 region has the DNA TGTGCCAGCAGCTTTGCAGGGGGAATCAATCAGCCCCAGCATTTT. Translation gives CASSFAGGINQPQHF.

This clonotype has only one observation. Relative to the germline gene, one junction end is altered; a read error may explain this. The chain employs TRBV11-3 and TRBJ2-2, with D perhaps given as TRBD1 or TRBD2 (5 bases each). The germline gives CDR1 SGHNT, CDR2 YENEEA. The length of the CDR3 is 15 residues. The CDR3: CASSQGRVGTGELFF. Here the CDR3 DNA reads TGTGCCAGCAGCCAGGGTAGAGTGGGAACCGGGGAACTGTTTTTT.

This clonotype occurred once. This rearrangement joins TRBV11-2 to TRBJ2-7; tentative D call: TRBD2 (6 bases). CDR1 SGHAT and CDR2 FQNNGV come from the germline V gene. The ends were cut back, 5 bases at V and 1 base at J, with 18 bases in the middle. The CDR3 runs 16 residues. CDR3 DNA: TGTGCCAGCAGCATTACCCCTTTCGGAGGGTCCTACGAGCAGTACTTC. As protein: CASSITPFGGSYEQYF.

The chain uses TRBV4-1 and TRBJ1-5; D is perhaps TRBD1 (5 bases). CDR3 length: 15 amino acids. V lost 0 bases, J lost 3 bases, and 9 bases lay in between. CDR1 and CDR2 (germline): MGHRA, YSYEKL. The CDR3: CASSQDGTYNQPQHF. CDR3 DNA: TGCGCCAGCAGCCAAGACGGGACGTACAATCAGCCCCAGCATTTT.

The chain has TRBV6-1 and TRBJ2-2, with D hard to call. The CDR3 is 8 amino acids. Trimming stripped 8 bases from V and 8 bases from J, with 0 bases between. The germline gives CDR1 MNHNS, CDR2 SASEGT. The CDR3 region has the DNA TGTGCCAGCGGGGAGCTGTTTTTT. Protein sequence: CASGELFF.

As for this clonotype: The junction differs from germline at one of its ends, possibly a read error. The chain carries TRBV11-2 and TRBJ2-3, with a weak D call TRBD2 (6 bases). The V gene's germline CDR1 is SGHAT and CDR2 FQNNGV. The length of the CDR3 is 17 residues. The CDR3 nucleotides read TGCGCCAGCAGCTTAGATCCTGCGAACACTAGCACAGATGCGCAGTATTTT. As protein: CASSLDPANTSTDAQYF.

Turning to this clonotype: A much larger clone lies one base from this, so it may be a read error. This CDR3 fails to terminate in the conserved phenylalanine or tryptophan, so it likely reflects a read error. The genes are TRBV29-1 and TRBJ1-1, with D possibly matching TRBD1 (5 bases). The CDR3 extends over 12 amino acids. Germline V gene lookup returns CDR1 SQVTM and CDR2 ANQGSEA. Trimming took 3 bases from V and 4 from J, leaving 9 bases between them. The CDR3 DNA follows: TGCAGCGTTGATTCTGGGGGCACTGAAGCTTTCTTG. It encodes CSVDSGGTEAFL.

On this clonotype: One end of the junction is discordant with germline, which a read error may explain. The chain carries TRBV11-3 and TRBJ2-7; 9 nucleotides match TRBD1. Germline V gives CDR1 SGHNT, CDR2 YENEEA. The CDR3 spans 17 residues. The CDR3 DNA follows: TGTGCCAGCAGCTTAGATTCTCTTTGGCGACAGGGGGACGAGCAGTATTTC. It is translated as CASSLDSLWRQGDEQYF.

Only a few counts were recorded for this clonotype. This may be a read error, as it is one base from a much larger clone. The V gene is TRBV6-5, the J gene TRBJ1-1; unclear D gene. CDR3 length: 12 residues. Germline-derived CDR1 and CDR2 are MNHEY and SVGAGI. The CDR3 region is CASSYLGTEALF. CDR3 nucleotide sequence: TGTGCCAGCAGTTACCTTGGCACTGAAGCTCTCTTT.

In this sample, this clonotype turned up a few times. CDR3 residues: CASRPGSGGKDEQYF. DNA of the CDR3: TGTGCCAGCAGACCCGGGAGCGGGGGTAAGGACGAGCAGTACTTC. The chain links TRBV11-3 to TRBJ2-7, with 8 bases that match TRBD2. Germline-derived CDR1 and CDR2 are SGHNT and YENEEA. The CDR3 is 15 residues long. J was trimmed by 5 bases and V by 6 bases; bases with no gene match: 12.

With respect to this clonotype: One end of the junction varies from germline; a read error may be responsible. The chain links TRBV11-2 to TRBJ2-5; tentatively, D is TRBD1 (6 bases). This CDR3 has 17 amino acids. Germline V gene data show CDR1 as SGHAT and CDR2 as FQNNGV. This CDR3 is CASSPPVGRGHQETQYF. The CDR3, as DNA: TGCGCCAGCAGCCCGCCTGTGGGCAGGGGACACCAAGAGACCCAGTACTTC.